This entry describes one T cell receptor beta chain. This sample was included in a study of blood T cell repertoires in COVID-19. Profiling relied on immunoSEQ multiplex PCR, and the TCRdb table lists in-frame clones only, not all of them. Here the sample spans about 170,000 clones, about 85% being singletons. The germline CDR1 and CDR2 sequences are SGHTA and FQGTGA. Trimming removed 5 bases from V and 9 bases from J, with 15 bases in between. This CDR3 region has 13 residues. What was sequenced was peripheral blood. This sequence was found in a human donor with acute or convalescent COVID-19. The donor label of this sample is uncertain. The chain couples TRBV7-3 to TRBJ2-3; the D gene is possibly TRBD2 (6 bases). CDR3 protein: CASSPQGAGTQYF. Here the CDR3 DNA reads TGTGCCAGCAGCCCCCAGGGTGCGGGGACGCAGTATTTT.